This TCR beta chain emerged from a study of OX40 agonist ivuxolimab in advanced cancers. Study in general: Ivuxolimab is an agonistic anti-OX40 (CD134) antibody, and patients were treated with it. Enrollees could have had prior anti-PD-1, anti-PD-L1 or anti-CTLA-4 therapy, which approximately 38% had received.

Sequencing was performed with immunoSEQ multiplex PCR; in TCRdb, only in-frame clones are kept and a portion is missing. The table includes around 60,000 clones, more than 75% detected once. CDR3 length: 14 residues. CDR1 KGHSH and CDR2 LQKENI come from the germline V gene. Trimming cost V 3 bases and J 4 bases, with 12 bases left between them. This clone was counted once. The antigen remains unidentified. Findings and limits, study-wide: Certain nonresponders additionally had low normalized T-cell clonal expansion.

The TCR was taken from an adult with an advanced solid tumor such as melanoma, head and neck, liver or kidney cancer. The sequencing here drew on CD4+ or CD8+ T cells sorted from blood, taken in a trial of the OX40 agonist ivuxolimab. The gene calls are TRBV18 and TRBJ2-5; D is perhaps TRBD2 (6 bases). In DNA form, the CDR3 reads TGTGCCAGCTCACCTATATCCGGGGGAGAGACCCAGTACTTC. This encodes CASSPISGGETQYF.